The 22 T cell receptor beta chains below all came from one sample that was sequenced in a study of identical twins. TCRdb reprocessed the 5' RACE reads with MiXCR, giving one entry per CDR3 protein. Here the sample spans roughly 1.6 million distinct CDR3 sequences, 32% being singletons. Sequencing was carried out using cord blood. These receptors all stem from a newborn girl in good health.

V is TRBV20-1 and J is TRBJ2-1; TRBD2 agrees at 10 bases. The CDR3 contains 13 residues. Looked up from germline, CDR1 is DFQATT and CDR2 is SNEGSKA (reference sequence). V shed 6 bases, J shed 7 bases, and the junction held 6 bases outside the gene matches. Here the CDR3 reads CSAPSGRKNEQFF. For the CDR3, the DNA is TGCAGTGCCCCTAGCGGGAGAAAGAATGAGCAGTTCTTC.

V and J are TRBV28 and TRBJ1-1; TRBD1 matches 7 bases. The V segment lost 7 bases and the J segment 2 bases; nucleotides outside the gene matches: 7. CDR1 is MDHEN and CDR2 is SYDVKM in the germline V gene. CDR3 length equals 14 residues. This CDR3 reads CASTADRENTEAFF. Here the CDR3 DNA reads TGTGCCAGCACCGCCGACAGGGAAAACACTGAAGCTTTCTTT.

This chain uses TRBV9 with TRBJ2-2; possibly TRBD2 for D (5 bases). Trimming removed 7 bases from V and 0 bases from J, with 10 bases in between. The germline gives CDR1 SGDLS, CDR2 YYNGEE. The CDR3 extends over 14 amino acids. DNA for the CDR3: TGTGCCAGCGGGAGCGAACCGAACACCGGGGAGCTGTTTTTT. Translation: CASGSEPNTGELFF.

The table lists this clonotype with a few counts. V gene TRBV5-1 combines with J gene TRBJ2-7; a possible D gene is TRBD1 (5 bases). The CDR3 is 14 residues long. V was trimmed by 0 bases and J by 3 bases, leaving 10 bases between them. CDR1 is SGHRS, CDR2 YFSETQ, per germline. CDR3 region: CASSLDRPHYEQYF. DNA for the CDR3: TGCGCCAGCAGCTTGGACAGGCCCCACTACGAGCAGTACTTC.

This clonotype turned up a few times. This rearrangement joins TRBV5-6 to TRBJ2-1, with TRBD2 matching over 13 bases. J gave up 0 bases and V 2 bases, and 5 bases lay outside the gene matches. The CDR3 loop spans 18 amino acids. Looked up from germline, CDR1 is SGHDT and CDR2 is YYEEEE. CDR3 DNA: TGTGCCAGCAGCTTCACTAGCGGGAGGGTCCGCTCCTACAATGAGCAGTTCTTC. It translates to CASSFTSGRVRSYNEQFF.

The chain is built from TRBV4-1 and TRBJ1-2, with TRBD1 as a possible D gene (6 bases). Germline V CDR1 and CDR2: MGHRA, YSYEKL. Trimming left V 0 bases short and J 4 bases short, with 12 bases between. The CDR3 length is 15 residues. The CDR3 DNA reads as TGCGCCAGCAGCCAAGACCTATCAGGGGCCTATGGCTACACCTTC. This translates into CASSQDLSGAYGYTF.

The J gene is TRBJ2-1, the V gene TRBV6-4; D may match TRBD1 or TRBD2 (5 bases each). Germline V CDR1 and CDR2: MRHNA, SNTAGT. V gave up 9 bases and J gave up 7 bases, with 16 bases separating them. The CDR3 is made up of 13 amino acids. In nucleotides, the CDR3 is TGTGCCAGAGACCCGGGACCGATAAATGAGCAGTTCTTC. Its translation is CARDPGPINEQFF.

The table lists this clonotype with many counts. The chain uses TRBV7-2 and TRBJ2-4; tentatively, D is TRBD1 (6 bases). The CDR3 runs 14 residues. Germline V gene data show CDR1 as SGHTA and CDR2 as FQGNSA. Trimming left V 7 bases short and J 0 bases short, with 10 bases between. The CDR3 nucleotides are TGTGCCAGCACCTCACAGGGAGCCAAAAACATTCAGTACTTC. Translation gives CASTSQGAKNIQYF.

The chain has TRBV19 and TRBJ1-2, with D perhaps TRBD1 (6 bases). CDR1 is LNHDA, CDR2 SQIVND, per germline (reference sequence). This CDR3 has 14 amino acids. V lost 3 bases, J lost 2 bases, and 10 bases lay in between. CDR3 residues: CASSMQGLNYGYTF. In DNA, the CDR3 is TGTGCCAGTAGTATGCAGGGGCTAAACTATGGCTACACCTTC.

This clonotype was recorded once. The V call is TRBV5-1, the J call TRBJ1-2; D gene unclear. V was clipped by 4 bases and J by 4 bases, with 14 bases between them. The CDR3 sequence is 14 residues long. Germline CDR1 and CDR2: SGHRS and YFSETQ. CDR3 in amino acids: CASSLTTPPYGYTF. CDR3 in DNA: TGCGCCAGCAGCCTTACCACTCCGCCCTATGGCTACACCTTC.

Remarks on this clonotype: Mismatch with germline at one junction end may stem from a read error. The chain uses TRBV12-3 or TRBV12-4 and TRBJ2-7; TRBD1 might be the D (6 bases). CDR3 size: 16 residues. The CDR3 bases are TGTGCCAGCAGTCTCAGACAGGTTACAGGGACCTACGGGCAGTACTTC. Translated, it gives CASSLRQVTGTYGQYF.

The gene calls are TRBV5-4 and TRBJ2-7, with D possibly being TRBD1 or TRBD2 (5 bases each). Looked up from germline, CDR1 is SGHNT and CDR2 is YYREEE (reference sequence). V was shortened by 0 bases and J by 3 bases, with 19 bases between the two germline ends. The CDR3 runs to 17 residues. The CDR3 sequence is CASSLERGLLENYEQYF. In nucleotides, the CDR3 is TGTGCCAGCAGCTTGGAAAGGGGCCTACTAGAAAACTACGAGCAGTACTTC.

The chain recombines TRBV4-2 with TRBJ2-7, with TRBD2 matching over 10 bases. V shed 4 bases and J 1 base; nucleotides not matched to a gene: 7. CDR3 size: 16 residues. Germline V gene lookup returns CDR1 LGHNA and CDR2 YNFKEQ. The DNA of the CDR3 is TGTGCCAGCAGCCGGGGGCAAGCGGGGGGGTCCTACGAGCAGTACTTC. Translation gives CASSRGQAGGSYEQYF.

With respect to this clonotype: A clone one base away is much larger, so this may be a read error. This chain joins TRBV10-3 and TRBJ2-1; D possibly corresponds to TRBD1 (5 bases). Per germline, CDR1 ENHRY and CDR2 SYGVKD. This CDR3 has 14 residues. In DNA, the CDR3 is TGTACCATCAGTGAGCCGGACACAAACAATGAGCAGTTCTTC. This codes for CTISEPDTNNEQFF.

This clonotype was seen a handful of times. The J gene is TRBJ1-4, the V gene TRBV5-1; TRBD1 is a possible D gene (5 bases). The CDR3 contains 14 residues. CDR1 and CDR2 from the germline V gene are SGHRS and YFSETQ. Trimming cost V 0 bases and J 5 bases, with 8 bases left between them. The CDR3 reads CASSLEPGNEKLFF. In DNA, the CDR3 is TGCGCCAGCAGCTTGGAGCCAGGGAATGAAAAACTGTTTTTT. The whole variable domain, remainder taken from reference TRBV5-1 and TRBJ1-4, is KAGVTQTPRYLIKTRGQQVTLSCSPISGHRSVSWYQQTPGQGLQFLFEYFSETQRNKGNFPGRFSGRQFSNSRSEMNVSTLELGDSALYLCASSLEPGNEKLFFGSGTQLSVL.

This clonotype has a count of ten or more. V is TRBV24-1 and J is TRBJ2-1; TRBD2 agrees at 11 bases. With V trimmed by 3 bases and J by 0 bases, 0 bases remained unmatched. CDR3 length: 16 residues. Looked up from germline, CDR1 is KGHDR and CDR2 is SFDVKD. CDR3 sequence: CATSDTSGSSYNEQFF. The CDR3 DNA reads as TGTGCCACCAGTGATACTAGCGGGAGCTCCTACAATGAGCAGTTCTTC.

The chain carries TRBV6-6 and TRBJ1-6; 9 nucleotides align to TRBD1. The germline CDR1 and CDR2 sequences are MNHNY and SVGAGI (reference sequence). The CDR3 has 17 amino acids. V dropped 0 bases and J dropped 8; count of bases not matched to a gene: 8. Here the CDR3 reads CASSYSVIQGADSPLHF. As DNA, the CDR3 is TGTGCCAGCAGTTACTCGGTAATACAGGGGGCGGATTCACCCCTCCACTTT.

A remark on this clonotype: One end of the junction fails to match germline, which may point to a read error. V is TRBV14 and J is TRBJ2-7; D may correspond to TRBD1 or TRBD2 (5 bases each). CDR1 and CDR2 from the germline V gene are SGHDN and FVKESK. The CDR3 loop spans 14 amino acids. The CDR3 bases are TGTGTCAGCAGCCGTGGGAAGGGACGCTACGAGCAGTACTTC. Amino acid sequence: CVSSRGKGRYEQYF.

As DNA, the CDR3 is TGTGCCAGTAGTATGGTGGCCCCGGGGCCTTGGGGCACAGATACGCAGTATTTT. It is translated as CASSMVAPGPWGTDTQYF. The V call is TRBV19, the J call TRBJ2-3; tentatively, D is TRBD1 or TRBD2 (5 bases each). Trimming shortened V by 3 bases and J by 1 base, and 20 bases separated the two germline ends. Germline assignment: CDR1 LNHDA and CDR2 SQIVND (reference sequence). The CDR3 totals 18 residues.

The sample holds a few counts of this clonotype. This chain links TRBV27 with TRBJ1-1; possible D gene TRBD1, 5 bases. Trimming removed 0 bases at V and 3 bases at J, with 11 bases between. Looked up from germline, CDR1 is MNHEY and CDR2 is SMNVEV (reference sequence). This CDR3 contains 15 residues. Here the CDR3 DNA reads TGTGCCAGCAGTTTATCAGCAGGGAGTTACACTGAAGCTTTCTTT. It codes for CASSLSAGSYTEAFF.

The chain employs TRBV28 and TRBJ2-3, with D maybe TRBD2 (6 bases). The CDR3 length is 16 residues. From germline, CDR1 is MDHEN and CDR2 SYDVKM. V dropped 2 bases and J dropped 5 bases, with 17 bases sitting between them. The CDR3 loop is CASSLGSGLLGDTQYF. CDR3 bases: TGTGCCAGCAGTTTAGGGAGCGGGTTGTTAGGAGATACGCAGTATTTT.

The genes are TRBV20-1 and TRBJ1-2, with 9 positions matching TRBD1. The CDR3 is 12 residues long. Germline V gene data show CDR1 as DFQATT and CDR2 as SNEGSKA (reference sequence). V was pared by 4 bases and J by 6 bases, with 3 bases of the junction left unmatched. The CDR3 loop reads CSATGTGNGYTF. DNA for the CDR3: TGCAGTGCTACCGGGACAGGGAATGGCTACACCTTC.